This T cell receptor (beta chain) originates from a study of blood T cell repertoires in COVID-19 (dated by TCRdb to 2020 to 2022). For the study in its entirety: Samples from collaborators originated in the United States, Italy and Spain and spanned both the acute and convalescent phases of COVID-19. Subjects who had been exposed to COVID-19, were actively infected with it, or had recovered from it provided the deeply sampled blood TCRbeta repertoires that made up the dataset. Nearly every sample came with metadata listing a de-identified subject ID, COVID-19 status, age in years and sex. HLA class I and class II types, where available, came from metadata supplied by the sample provider rather than from assay-based typing. The samples were drawn from the first 160 participants of the ongoing ImmuneRACE study and from under 1,500 subjects provided by 6 global collaborators. A freely available public database, intended as a resource for researchers studying the immune response to SARS-CoV-2, is where the repertoires were released. The prospective study material was composed of cDNA or gDNA derived from T cells, B-cell-depleted T cells, or PBMCs. Overall study outcomes, separate from this receptor: The amount of clinical and demographic metadata varied by source and participant and was provided uncurated.

This clone was seen only once. Its antigen is still unknown. Base-call qualities are not available, and no considerably larger clone is one nucleotide away. The cysteine opens and the phenylalanine closes a CDR3 of 17 amino acids. Only the CDR3 part of the read is kept: 51 bases, read in frame from the first base. Germline trimming: 3 bases from V, 2 bases from J; junction bases outside gene matches: 11. The germline V gene sets CDR1 to MDHEN and CDR2 to SYDVKM. Samples from volunteer blood donors who had recovered from COVID-19 were contributed by a second Seattle source. Each collaborating institution followed its own protocols to collect whole blood in K2EDTA tubes. Collaborator samples were shipped for TCRbeta analysis as frozen whole blood, isolated PBMCs, or DNA extracted from either sample type. TCRbeta CDR3 regions were amplified from genomic DNA using the immunoSEQ Assay, a bias-controlled multiplex PCR. Per the original workflow: Nucleated cell counts per sample were estimated from amplification of reference gene primers within the assay. To quantify the absolute abundance of each unique TCRbeta CDR3 rearrangement, sequence reads were collapsed and filtered. Productive Simpson clonality was computed per sample as the square root of Simpson's diversity index over productive rearrangements. TCRdb re-hosts the immuneACCESS table, in-frame sequences only. Its copies lack some clones; in the studies checked, an unresolved V gene accounts for under half of them, and the cause for the rest is not known. Clone size and V and J calls were adopted from that table, with D and trimming inferred from the DNA. Recorded for this sample are 150,000 to 200,000 clones; about nine tenths of them occurred a single time. The ten largest clones represent 1.5% to 2% of the sample.

In this chain, TRBV28 is recombined with TRBJ2-3, with 7 central nucleotides matching TRBD2. The sequenced sample was peripheral blood. This sequence was found in a man aged 18 to 29 who had recovered from COVID-19. CDR3 sequence: CASSFTHEGGPTDTQYF. The DNA reads TGTGCCAGCAGTTTTACCCATGAGGGAGGGCCCACAGATACGCAGTATTTT.